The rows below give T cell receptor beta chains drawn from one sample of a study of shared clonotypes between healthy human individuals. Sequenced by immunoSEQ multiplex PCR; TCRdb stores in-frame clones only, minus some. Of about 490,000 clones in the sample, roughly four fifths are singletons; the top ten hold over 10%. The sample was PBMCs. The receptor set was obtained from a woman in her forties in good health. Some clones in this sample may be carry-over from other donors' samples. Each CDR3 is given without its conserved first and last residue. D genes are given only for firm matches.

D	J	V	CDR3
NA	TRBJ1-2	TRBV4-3	ASSQDPEVGRGGYT
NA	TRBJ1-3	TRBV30	AWRQGRNTIY
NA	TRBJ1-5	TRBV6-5	ASSPGGGNQPQH
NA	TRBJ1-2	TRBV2	ASDSNGGILNYGYT
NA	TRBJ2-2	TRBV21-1	ASMSVTGELF
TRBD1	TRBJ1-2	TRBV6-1	ASSDGTGGGYGYT
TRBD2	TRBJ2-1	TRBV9	ASSPSGREGLQQF
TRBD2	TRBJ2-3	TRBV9	ASSVQAGADTQY
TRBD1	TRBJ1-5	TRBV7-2	ASSPDRGKGNQPQH
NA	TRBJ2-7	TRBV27	ASSPNTRFGEQY
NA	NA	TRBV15	ATSRGRALDEQY
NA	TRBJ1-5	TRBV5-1	ASSLAGYSNQPQH
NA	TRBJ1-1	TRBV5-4	ASSFSVFSAEAF
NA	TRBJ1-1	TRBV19	AISATANTEAF
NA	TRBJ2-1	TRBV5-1	ASSLTSRDEQF
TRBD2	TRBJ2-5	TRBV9	ASSVGDSGRGFQETQY
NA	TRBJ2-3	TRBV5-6	ASSRRGALSWEY
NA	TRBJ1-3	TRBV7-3	ASSPGGGGNTIY
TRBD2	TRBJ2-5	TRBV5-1	ASGLAGEETQY
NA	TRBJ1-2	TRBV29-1	SVDDRMNYGYT
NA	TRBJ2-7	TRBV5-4	ASSQKLSGSYEQY